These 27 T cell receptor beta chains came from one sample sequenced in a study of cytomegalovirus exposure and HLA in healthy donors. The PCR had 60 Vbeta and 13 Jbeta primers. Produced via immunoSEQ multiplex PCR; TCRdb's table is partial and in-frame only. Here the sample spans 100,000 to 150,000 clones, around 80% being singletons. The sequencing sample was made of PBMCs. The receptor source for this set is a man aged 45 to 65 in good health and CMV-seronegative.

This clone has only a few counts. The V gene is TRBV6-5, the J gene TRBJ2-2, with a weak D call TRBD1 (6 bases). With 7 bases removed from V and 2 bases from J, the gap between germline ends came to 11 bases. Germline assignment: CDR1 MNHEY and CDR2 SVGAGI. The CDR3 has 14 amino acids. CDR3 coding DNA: TGTGCCAGCATGAGGGGGTCTAACACCGGGGAGCTGTTTTTT. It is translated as CASMRGSNTGELFF.

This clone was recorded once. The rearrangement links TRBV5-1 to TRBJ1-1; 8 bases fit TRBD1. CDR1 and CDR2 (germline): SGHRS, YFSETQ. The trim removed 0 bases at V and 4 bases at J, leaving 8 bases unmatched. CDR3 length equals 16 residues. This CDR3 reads CASSLGQGSGGTEAFF. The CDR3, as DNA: TGCGCCAGCAGCTTGGGACAGGGGAGTGGGGGCACTGAAGCTTTCTTT.

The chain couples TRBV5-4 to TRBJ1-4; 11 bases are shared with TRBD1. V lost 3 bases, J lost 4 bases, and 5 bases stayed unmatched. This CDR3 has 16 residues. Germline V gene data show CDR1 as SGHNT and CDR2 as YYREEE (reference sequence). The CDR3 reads CASSSGQGAGNEKLFF. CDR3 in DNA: TGTGCCAGCAGCTCCGGACAGGGGGCTGGTAATGAAAAACTGTTTTTT.

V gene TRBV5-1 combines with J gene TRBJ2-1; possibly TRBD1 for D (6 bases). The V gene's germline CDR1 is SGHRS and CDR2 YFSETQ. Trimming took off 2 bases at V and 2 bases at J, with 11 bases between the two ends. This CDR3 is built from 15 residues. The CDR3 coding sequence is TGCGCCAGCAGCTTACAGGGAACCCCCTACAATGAGCAGTTCTTC. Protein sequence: CASSLQGTPYNEQFF.

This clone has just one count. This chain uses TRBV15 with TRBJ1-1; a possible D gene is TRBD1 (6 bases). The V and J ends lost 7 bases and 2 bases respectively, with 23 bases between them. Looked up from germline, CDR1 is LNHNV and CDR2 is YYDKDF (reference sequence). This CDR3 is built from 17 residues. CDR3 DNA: TGTGCCACCAATCCGGGACACTCCTTGGCGCTCAACACTGAAGCTTTCTTT. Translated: CATNPGHSLALNTEAFF.

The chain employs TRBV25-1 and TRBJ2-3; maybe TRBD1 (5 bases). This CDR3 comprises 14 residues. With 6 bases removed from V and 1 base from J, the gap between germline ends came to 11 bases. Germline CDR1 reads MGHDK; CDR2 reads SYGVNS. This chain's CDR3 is CASRRGRGTDTQYF. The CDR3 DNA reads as TGTGCCAGCAGAAGGGGCCGGGGCACAGATACGCAGTATTTT.

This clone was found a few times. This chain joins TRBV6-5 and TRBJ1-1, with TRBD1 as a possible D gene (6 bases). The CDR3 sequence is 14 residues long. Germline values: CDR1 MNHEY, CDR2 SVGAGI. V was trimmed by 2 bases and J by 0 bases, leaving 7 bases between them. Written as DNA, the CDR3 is TGTGCCAGCAGTTACCCAGGGGTGAACACTGAAGCTTTCTTT. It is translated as CASSYPGVNTEAFF.

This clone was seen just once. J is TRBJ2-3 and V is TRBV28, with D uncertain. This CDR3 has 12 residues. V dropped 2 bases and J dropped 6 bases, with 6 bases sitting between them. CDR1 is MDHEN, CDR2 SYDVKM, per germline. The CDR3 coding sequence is TGTGCCAGCAGTTTAATCGGGGATACGCAGTATTTT. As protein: CASSLIGDTQYF.

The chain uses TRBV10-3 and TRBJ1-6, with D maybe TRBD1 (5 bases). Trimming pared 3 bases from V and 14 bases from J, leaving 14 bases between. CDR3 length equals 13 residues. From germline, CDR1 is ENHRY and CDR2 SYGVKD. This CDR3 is CAISDYRGSALHF. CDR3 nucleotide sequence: TGTGCCATCAGTGATTATAGGGGTTCGGCCCTCCACTTT.

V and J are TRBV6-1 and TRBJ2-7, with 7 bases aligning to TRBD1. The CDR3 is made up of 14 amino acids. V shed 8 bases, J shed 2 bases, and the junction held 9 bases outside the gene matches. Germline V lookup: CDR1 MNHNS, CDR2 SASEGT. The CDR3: CASSDRARTYEQYF. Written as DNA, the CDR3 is TGTGCCAGCTCTGACAGGGCCAGAACCTACGAGCAGTACTTC.

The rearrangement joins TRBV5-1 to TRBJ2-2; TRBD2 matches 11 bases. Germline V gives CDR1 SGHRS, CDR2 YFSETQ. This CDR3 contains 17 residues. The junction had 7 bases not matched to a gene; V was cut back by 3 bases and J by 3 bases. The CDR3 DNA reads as TGCGCCAGCAGCTCTGGACCTAGCGGGGGGTACACCGGGGAGCTGTTTTTT. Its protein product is CASSSGPSGGYTGELFF. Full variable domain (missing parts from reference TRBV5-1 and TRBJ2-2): KAGVTQTPRYLIKTRGQQVTLSCSPISGHRSVSWYQQTPGQGLQFLFEYFSETQRNKGNFPGRFSGRQFSNSRSEMNVSTLELGDSALYLCASSSGPSGGYTGELFFGEGSRLTVL.

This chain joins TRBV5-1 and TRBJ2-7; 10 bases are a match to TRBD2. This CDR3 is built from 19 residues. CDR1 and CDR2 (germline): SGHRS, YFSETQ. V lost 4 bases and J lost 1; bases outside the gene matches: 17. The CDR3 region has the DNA TGCGCCAGCAGCATAAGGACAGATCTGAGCGGGGGGGCGTCCTACGAGCAGTACTTC. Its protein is CASSIRTDLSGGASYEQYF.

Written as DNA, the CDR3 is TGCGCCAGCAGCCTTCGGACAGGGGCAGACACTGAAGCTTTCTTT. It codes for CASSLRTGADTEAFF. The chain recombines TRBV5-1 with TRBJ1-1; 9 bases line up with TRBD1. This CDR3 spans 15 amino acids. With V trimmed by 4 bases and J by 3 bases, 7 bases remained unmatched. Germline CDR1 reads SGHRS; CDR2 reads YFSETQ.

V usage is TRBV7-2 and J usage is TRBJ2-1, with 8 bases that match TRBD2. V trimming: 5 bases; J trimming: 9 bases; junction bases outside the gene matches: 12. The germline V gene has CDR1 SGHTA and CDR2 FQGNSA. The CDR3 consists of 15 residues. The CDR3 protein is CASSLYRGGLVEQFF. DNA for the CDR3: TGTGCCAGCAGCCTATATCGGGGGGGCCTCGTTGAGCAGTTCTTC.

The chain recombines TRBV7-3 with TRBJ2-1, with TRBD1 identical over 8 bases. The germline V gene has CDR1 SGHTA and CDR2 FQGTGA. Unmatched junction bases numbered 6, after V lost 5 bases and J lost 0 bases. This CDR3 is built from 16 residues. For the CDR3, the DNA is TGTGCCAGCAGCCTTTCCGGGACAGGCTCCTACAATGAGCAGTTCTTC. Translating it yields CASSLSGTGSYNEQFF.

The CDR3: CASSLNSALADEQYF. The DNA of the CDR3 is TGTGCCAGCAGCTTAAACAGCGCACTAGCGGACGAGCAGTACTTC. The chain employs TRBV11-3 and TRBJ2-7; 8 nucleotides line up with TRBD2. J was trimmed by 5 bases and V by 2 bases; bases with no gene match: 8. The CDR3 is 15 residues long. Germline CDR1 SGHNT, CDR2 YENEEA.

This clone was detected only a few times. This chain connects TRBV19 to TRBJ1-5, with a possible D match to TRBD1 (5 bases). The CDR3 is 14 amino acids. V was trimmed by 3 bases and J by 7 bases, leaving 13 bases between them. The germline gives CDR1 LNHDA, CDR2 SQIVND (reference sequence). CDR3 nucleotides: TGTGCCAGTAGTATCGGCAGGGAAGGGCAGCCCCAGCATTTT. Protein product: CASSIGREGQPQHF.

Written as DNA, the CDR3 is TGTGCCAGCTCCCCAGAAGCGGGGTATACAGATACGCAGTATTTT. Encoded protein: CASSPEAGYTDTQYF. The J gene is TRBJ2-3, the V gene TRBV18; 7 bases map to TRBD2. This CDR3 spans 15 amino acids. The junction had 9 bases not matched to a gene; V was cut back by 6 bases and J by 3 bases. CDR1 is KGHSH, CDR2 LQKENI, per germline.

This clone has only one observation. The CDR3: CASSLNAGGFTGELFF. CDR3 in DNA: TGCGCCAGCAGCTTGAATGCGGGGGGGTTCACCGGGGAGCTGTTTTTT. The genes are TRBV5-1 and TRBJ2-2; 9 nucleotides align to TRBD2. CDR3 length: 16 residues. V gave up 1 base and J gave up 4 bases; unmatched junction bases: 5. Germline CDR1 reads SGHRS; CDR2 reads YFSETQ. Using reference TRBV5-1 and TRBJ2-2 for the parts outside the CDR3, the full variable domain is KAGVTQTPRYLIKTRGQQVTLSCSPISGHRSVSWYQQTPGQGLQFLFEYFSETQRNKGNFPGRFSGRQFSNSRSEMNVSTLELGDSALYLCASSLNAGGFTGELFFGEGSRLTVL.

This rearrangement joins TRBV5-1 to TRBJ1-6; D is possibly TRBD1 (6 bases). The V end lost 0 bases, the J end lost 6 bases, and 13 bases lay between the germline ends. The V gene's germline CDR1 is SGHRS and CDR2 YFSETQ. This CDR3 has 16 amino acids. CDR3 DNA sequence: TGCGCCAGCAGCTTGGGGACAGTGAGACCTAATTCACCCCTCCACTTT. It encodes CASSLGTVRPNSPLHF.

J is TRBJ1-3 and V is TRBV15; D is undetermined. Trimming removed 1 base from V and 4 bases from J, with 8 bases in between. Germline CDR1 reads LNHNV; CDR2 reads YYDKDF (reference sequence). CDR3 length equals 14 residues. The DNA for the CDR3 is TGTGCCACCAGCAGAGCCGAGGCGGGAAACACCATATATTTT. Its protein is CATSRAEAGNTIYF.

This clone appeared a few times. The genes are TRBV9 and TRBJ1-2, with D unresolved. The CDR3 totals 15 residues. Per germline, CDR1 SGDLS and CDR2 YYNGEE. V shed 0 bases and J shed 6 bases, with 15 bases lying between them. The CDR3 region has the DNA TGTGCCAGCAGCGTAGAGCTGTCCCGTATGGATGGCTACACCTTC. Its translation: CASSVELSRMDGYTF.

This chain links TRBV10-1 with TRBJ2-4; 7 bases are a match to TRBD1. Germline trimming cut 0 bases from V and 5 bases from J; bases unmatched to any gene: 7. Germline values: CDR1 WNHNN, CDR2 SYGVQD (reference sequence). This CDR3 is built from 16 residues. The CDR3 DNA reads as TGCGCCAGCAGTGAGTCGACGGGGCAGGGGGAAAACATTCAGTACTTC. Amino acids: CASSESTGQGENIQYF.

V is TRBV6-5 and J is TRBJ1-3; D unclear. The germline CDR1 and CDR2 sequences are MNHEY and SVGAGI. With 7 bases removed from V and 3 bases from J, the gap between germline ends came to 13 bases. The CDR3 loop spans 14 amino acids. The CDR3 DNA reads TGTGCCAGCACCCCAACAGTACTTGGAAACACCATATATTTT. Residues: CASTPTVLGNTIYF.

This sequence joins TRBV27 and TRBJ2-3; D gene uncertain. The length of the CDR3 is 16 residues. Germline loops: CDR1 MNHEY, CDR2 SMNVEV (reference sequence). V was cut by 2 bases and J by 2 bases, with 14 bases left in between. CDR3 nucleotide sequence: TGTGCCAGCAGTTTAAACTCTTCTCCCTACACAGATACGCAGTATTTT. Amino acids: CASSLNSSPYTDTQYF.

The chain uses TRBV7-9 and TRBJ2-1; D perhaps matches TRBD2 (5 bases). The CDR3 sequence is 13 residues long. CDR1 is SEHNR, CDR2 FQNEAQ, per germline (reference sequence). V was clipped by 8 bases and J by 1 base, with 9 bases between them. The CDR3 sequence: CASEDSSYNEQFF. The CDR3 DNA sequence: TGTGCCAGCGAGGACTCTTCCTACAATGAGCAGTTCTTC.

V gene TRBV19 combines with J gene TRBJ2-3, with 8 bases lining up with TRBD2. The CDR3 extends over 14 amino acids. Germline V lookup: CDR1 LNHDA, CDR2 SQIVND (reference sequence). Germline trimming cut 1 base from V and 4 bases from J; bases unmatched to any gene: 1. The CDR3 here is CASSIAGGPDTQYF. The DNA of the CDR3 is TGTGCCAGTAGTATAGCGGGGGGGCCAGATACGCAGTATTTT.